The rows below give T cell receptor beta chains drawn from one sample of a study of CD8 T cells in ankylosing spondylitis. TCRdb fed the 5' RACE reads into MiXCR, producing one record per CDR3 protein. The sample carries fewer than 750,000 distinct CDR3 sequences, over 15% recorded once. The sample consisted of blood, either unsorted or a sorted T cell fraction (not recorded which). The receptors originated from a male donor with ankylosing spondylitis. Both conserved end residues are part of each CDR3.

V gene: TRBV28; CDR3 protein: CASRPYRFMSPEAFF
V gene: TRBV3-1; CDR3 protein: CASSQDRHEQYF
V gene: TRBV29-1; CDR3 protein: CSISPGGTEAFF
V gene: TRBV3-1; CDR3 protein: CASSPGRRRSGAATGELFF
V gene: TRBV7-8; CDR3 protein: CASSVLSGTNYEQYF
V gene: TRBV5-1; CDR3 protein: CASNPTGLVTEAFF
V gene: TRBV3-1; CDR3 protein: CASSTLGGAGDTQYF
V gene: TRBV9; CDR3 protein: CASNVAGGDETQYF
V gene: TRBV19; CDR3 protein: CASSGAASYEQYF
V gene: TRBV5-1; CDR3 protein: CASSRDRGGAEAFF
V gene: TRBV10-3; CDR3 protein: CAIRGGTENTEAFF
V gene: TRBV7-2; CDR3 protein: CASSGGQGIPYEQYF
V gene: TRBV20-1; CDR3 protein: CSIQGQYQETQYF
V gene: TRBV7-9; CDR3 protein: CASSSPRTGELFF
V gene: TRBV24-1; CDR3 protein: CATSDWDSTDTQYF
V gene: TRBV15; CDR3 protein: CATSRDTLPGNTIYF
V gene: TRBV20-1; CDR3 protein: CSADRGNQPQHF
V gene: TRBV10-3; CDR3 protein: CAIRPDTKYGSGTNFYNEQFF
V gene: TRBV5-1; CDR3 protein: CASSRRTGTNTEAFF
V gene: TRBV5-6; CDR3 protein: CARSFRDIYNSPLHF
V gene: TRBV24-1; CDR3 protein: CATSDAAVPQETQYF
V gene: TRBV21-1; CDR3 protein: CASSPFRGATINYGYTF
V gene: TRBV6-5; CDR3 protein: CASSYYTGASGANVLTF
V gene: TRBV5-1; CDR3 protein: CASSLGSVYTEAFF
V gene: TRBV5-1; CDR3 protein: CASSLSAGNYEQYF
V gene: TRBV14; CDR3 protein: CASSQAGRSDTQYF
V gene: TRBV7-8; CDR3 protein: CASSLDGGAGETQYF
V gene: TRBV12-3/TRBV12-4; CDR3 protein: CASSHSGQSTDTQYF
V gene: TRBV11-2; CDR3 protein: CASSRAGFSYEQYF
V gene: TRBV20-1; CDR3 protein: CSAGTPGLDINEQFF
V gene: TRBV7-9; CDR3 protein: CASSYNHRPLGEQYF
V gene: TRBV13; CDR3 protein: CASSLVPGEAEETQYF
V gene: TRBV9; CDR3 protein: CASSVGTGGRNEQYF
V gene: TRBV28; CDR3 protein: CASSFAFQREGLEQYF
V gene: TRBV20-1; CDR3 protein: CSAPVRALLSEQFF
V gene: TRBV10-3; CDR3 protein: CAISAPNIQYF
V gene: TRBV6-1; CDR3 protein: CARKREGANNEQFF